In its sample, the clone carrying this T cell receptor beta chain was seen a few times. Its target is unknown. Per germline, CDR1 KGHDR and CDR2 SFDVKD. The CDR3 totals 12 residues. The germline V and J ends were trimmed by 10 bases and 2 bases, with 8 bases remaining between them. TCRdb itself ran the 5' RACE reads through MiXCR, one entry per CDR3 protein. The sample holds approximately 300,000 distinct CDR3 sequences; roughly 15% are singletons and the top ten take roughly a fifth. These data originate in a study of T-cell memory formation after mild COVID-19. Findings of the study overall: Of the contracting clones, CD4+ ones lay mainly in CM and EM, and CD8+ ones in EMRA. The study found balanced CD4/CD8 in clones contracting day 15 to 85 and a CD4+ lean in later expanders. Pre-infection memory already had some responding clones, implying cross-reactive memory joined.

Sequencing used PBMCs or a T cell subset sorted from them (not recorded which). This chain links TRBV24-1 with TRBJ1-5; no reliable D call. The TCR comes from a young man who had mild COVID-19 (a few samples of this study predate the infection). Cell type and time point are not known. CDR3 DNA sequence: TGTGCCACGGCAGCTGGCAATCAGCCCCAGCATTTT. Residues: CATAAGNQPQHF.